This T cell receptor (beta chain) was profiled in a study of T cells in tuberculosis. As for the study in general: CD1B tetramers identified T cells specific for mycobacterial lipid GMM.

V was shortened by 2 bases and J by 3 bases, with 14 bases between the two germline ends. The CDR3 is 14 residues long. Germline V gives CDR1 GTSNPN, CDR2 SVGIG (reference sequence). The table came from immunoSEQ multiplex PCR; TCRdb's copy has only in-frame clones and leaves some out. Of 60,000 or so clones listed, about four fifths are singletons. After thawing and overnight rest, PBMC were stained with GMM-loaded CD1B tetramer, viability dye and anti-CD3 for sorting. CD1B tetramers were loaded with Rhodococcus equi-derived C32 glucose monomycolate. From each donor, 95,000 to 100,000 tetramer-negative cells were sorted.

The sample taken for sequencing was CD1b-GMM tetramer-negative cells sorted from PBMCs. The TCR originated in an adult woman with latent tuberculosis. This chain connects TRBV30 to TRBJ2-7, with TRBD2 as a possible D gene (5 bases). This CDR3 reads CAWSRSSHYYEQYF. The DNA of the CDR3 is TGTGCCTGGAGTCGGTCTAGCCACTACTACGAGCAGTACTTC.